These 12 T cell receptor beta chains were all obtained from the same sample, sequenced in a study of blood T cell repertoires in COVID-19. Sequencing used immunoSEQ multiplex PCR; TCRdb keeps in-frame clones, though not all of them. This table has about 70,000 clones, about 85% appearing once. Sample: peripheral blood. Receptors were obtained from a man between 70 and 80 years old with active COVID-19.

This chain links TRBV6-2 or TRBV6-3 with TRBJ1-2; weak D call: TRBD1 (6 bases). With 2 bases removed from V and 9 bases from J, the gap between germline ends came to 13 bases. CDR3 length: 13 residues. CDR1 and CDR2 from the germline V gene are MNHEY and SVGEGT. The CDR3, as DNA: TGTGCCAGCAGTTACCCGCAAACAGGGAGCTACACCTTC. It translates to CASSYPQTGSYTF.

V usage is TRBV7-2 and J usage is TRBJ2-7; D might be TRBD2 (6 bases). This CDR3 spans 15 amino acids. V lost 1 base and J lost 0, with 10 bases in between. The germline V gene encodes CDR1 SGHTA and CDR2 FQGNSA. The DNA of the CDR3 is TGTGCCAGCAGCTTAGGTGGGGGGAGCTCCTACGAGCAGTACTTC. Protein: CASSLGGGSSYEQYF.

The chain combines TRBV19 with TRBJ2-1, with 12 bases fitting TRBD2. Looked up from germline, CDR1 is LNHDA and CDR2 is SQIVND (reference sequence). V was pared by 3 bases and J by 6 bases, with 6 bases of the junction left unmatched. This CDR3 has 16 amino acids. The CDR3 is CASSIALAGGPNEQFF. CDR3 bases: TGTGCCAGTAGTATCGCACTAGCGGGAGGTCCCAATGAGCAGTTCTTC.

J is TRBJ1-2 and V is TRBV12-3 or TRBV12-4; D is unresolved. This CDR3 contains 12 residues. Trimming pared 5 bases from V and 8 bases from J, leaving 12 bases between. CDR3 amino acids: CASSDTRGGYTF. Here the CDR3 DNA reads TGTGCCAGCAGTGACACACGTGGGGGCTACACCTTC.

In nucleotides, the CDR3 is TGTGCCAGCAGTCCCCGGGAGGGGGTCGGCACTGAAGCTTTCTTT. Its translation is CASSPREGVGTEAFF. V is TRBV28 and J is TRBJ1-1; D is perhaps TRBD1 (6 bases). Trimming pared 5 bases from V and 4 bases from J, leaving 17 bases between. The CDR3 loop spans 15 amino acids. The germline V gene has CDR1 MDHEN and CDR2 SYDVKM.

The CDR3 here is CAQRVAGTDTQYF. For the CDR3, the DNA is TGTGCGCAACGGGTGGCGGGCACAGATACGCAGTATTTT. V gene TRBV5-4 combines with J gene TRBJ2-3; D is unclear. Germline V gene data show CDR1 as SGHNT and CDR2 as YYREEE (reference sequence). The CDR3 contains 13 residues.

This chain joins TRBV24-1 and TRBJ2-1; a weak D match, TRBD1 (6 bases). Between the trimmed V and J ends, which lost 12 bases and 6 bases, there was a span of 23 bases. CDR1 is KGHDR, CDR2 SFDVKD, per germline. The CDR3 sequence is 15 residues long. CDR3 amino acids: CAPDGRTLGANEQFF. The CDR3 nucleotides are TGTGCCCCCGACGGTAGGACATTGGGGGCCAATGAGCAGTTCTTC.

The chain employs TRBV7-9 and TRBJ2-1; TRBD2 agrees at 8 bases. V trimming: 5 bases; J trimming: 0 bases; junction bases outside the gene matches: 15. This CDR3 contains 19 residues. In germline, CDR1 is SEHNR, CDR2 FQNEAQ (reference sequence). As DNA, the CDR3 is TGTGCCAGCAGCCCCCGTAGGCGGGGGGCGGCCAGCTCCTACAATGAGCAGTTCTTC. This gives the protein CASSPRRRGAASSYNEQFF.

The V gene is TRBV24-1, the J gene TRBJ2-5; a possible D gene is TRBD2 (5 bases). Trimming cost V 4 bases and J 4 bases, with 15 bases left between them. Per the germline V gene, CDR1 is KGHDR and CDR2 is SFDVKD. This CDR3 has 15 amino acids. The CDR3 loop reads CATSDPTSFGETQYF. The CDR3 region has the DNA TGTGCCACCAGTGACCCTACTAGTTTCGGAGAGACCCAGTACTTC.

The gene calls are TRBV5-1 and TRBJ2-7; tentatively, D is TRBD2 (6 bases). V gave up 3 bases and J gave up 5 bases, with 18 bases separating them. CDR1 SGHRS and CDR2 YFSETQ come from the germline V gene. This CDR3 contains 15 residues. CDR3 nucleotides: TGCGCCAGCAGCTCCCTGGGGGGACCGGGCCACGAGCAGTACTTC. Its protein product is CASSSLGGPGHEQYF. Full variable domain (remainder filled in from reference TRBV5-1 and TRBJ2-7): KAGVTQTPRYLIKTRGQQVTLSCSPISGHRSVSWYQQTPGQGLQFLFEYFSETQRNKGNFPGRFSGRQFSNSRSEMNVSTLELGDSALYLCASSSLGGPGHEQYFGPGTRLTVT.

The rearrangement links TRBV12-2 to TRBJ2-1; the D call TRBD2 from the table was never checked on the DNA. TRBV12-2 is marked as a pseudogene. The CDR3 covers 16 residues. For the CDR3, the DNA is TGTGCAAGTCGCCCCCGGACTAGCGGGAGTGGTGATGAGCAGTTCTTC. Residues: CASRPRTSGSGDEQFF.

The chain carries TRBV18 and TRBJ2-3, with D maybe TRBD2 (5 bases). Trimming took off 6 bases at V and 3 bases at J, with 16 bases between the two ends. The germline V gene has CDR1 KGHSH and CDR2 LQKENI. This CDR3 is built from 15 residues. The CDR3 sequence: CASSPGPGTTDTQYF. CDR3 in DNA: TGTGCCAGCTCCCCCGGCCCGGGAACGACAGATACGCAGTATTTT.